These 9 T cell receptor beta chains share one sample of origin, sequenced in a study of cytomegalovirus exposure and HLA in healthy donors. The PCR made use of 60 Vbeta and 13 Jbeta primers. Data came from immunoSEQ multiplex PCR; TCRdb stores just in-frame clones and leaves some out. The table records 110,000 or so clones, over 65% of them present only once. The sample taken for sequencing was PBMCs. These TCRs come from a woman under 30 in good health and CMV-seronegative.

This sequence joins TRBV19 and TRBJ2-2, with D tentatively TRBD2 (5 bases). V shed 6 bases and J shed 0 bases, with 11 bases lying between them. The CDR3 sequence is 15 residues long. Germline CDR1 and CDR2: LNHDA and SQIVND (reference sequence). CDR3 sequence reads: CASSTSPANTGELFF. For the CDR3, the DNA is TGTGCCAGTAGCACTAGTCCCGCGAACACCGGGGAGCTGTTTTTT.

This chain links TRBV6-5 with TRBJ2-1, with 8 bases identical to TRBD2. Per germline, CDR1 MNHEY and CDR2 SVGAGI. CDR3 length equals 14 residues. The V segment lost 7 bases and the J segment 0 bases; nucleotides outside the gene matches: 2. The CDR3 here is CASMREVSYNEQFF. In DNA, the CDR3 is TGTGCCAGCATGCGGGAGGTCTCCTACAATGAGCAGTTCTTC.

This clone was found a few times. The CDR3 loop is CASSSSGGATEQFF. CDR3 DNA sequence: TGTGCCAGCAGTTCAAGCGGGGGGGCCACTGAGCAGTTCTTC. The chain links TRBV6-5 to TRBJ2-1; 10 nucleotides align to TRBD2. Germline assignment: CDR1 MNHEY and CDR2 SVGAGI. J lost 9 bases, V lost 4 bases, and 6 bases had no gene match. The CDR3 covers 14 residues.

This clone turned up a few times. This sample includes further DNA sequences coding for the same CDR3. The CDR3 region is CASSLGGVNTEAFF. CDR3 DNA: TGTGCCAGCAGCTTAGGGGGAGTGAACACTGAAGCTTTCTTT. V gene TRBV7-6 combines with J gene TRBJ1-1; D uncertain. CDR3 size: 14 residues. V was trimmed by 1 base and J by 0 bases, leaving 6 bases between them. In germline, CDR1 is SGHVS, CDR2 FNYEAQ. Using reference TRBV7-6 and TRBJ1-1 for the parts outside the CDR3, the full variable domain is GAGVSQSPRYKVTKRGQDVALRCDPISGHVSLYWYRQALGQGPEFLTYFNYEAQQDKSGLPNDRFSAERPEGSISTLTIQRTEQRDSAMYRCASSLGGVNTEAFFGQGTRLTVV.

J is TRBJ2-1 and V is TRBV28; 9 positions match TRBD2. Trimming took 6 bases from V and 5 from J; bases not matched to a gene: 5. Germline CDR1 is MDHEN and CDR2 is SYDVKM. The CDR3 length is 14 residues. The CDR3, as DNA: TGTGCCAGCAGAGTAGCGGGAGACCACAATGAGCAGTTCTTC. Residues: CASRVAGDHNEQFF.

CDR3 DNA sequence: TGTGCCAGCAGTGGCGAGGGACAGGGGTGGACTGAAGCTTTCTTT. This translates into CASSGEGQGWTEAFF. V usage is TRBV2 and J usage is TRBJ1-1, with 10 bases aligning to TRBD1. CDR3 length equals 15 residues. In germline, CDR1 is SNHLY, CDR2 FYNNEI. Germline trimming cut 4 bases from V and 5 bases from J; bases unmatched to any gene: 7.

The gene calls are TRBV18 and TRBJ1-1, with D tentatively TRBD1 (6 bases). The CDR3 extends over 15 amino acids. The ends were cut back, 3 bases at V and 1 base at J, with 12 bases in the middle. CDR1 is KGHSH and CDR2 is LQKENI in the germline V gene. Here the CDR3 reads CASSPLAGQNTEAFF. For the CDR3, the DNA is TGTGCCAGCTCACCTTTAGCGGGACAGAACACTGAAGCTTTCTTT.

V and J are TRBV7-9 and TRBJ1-2; 9 bases match TRBD1. The length of the CDR3 is 15 residues. CDR1 is SEHNR, CDR2 FQNEAQ, per germline (reference sequence). Trimming took 3 bases from V and 4 from J; bases not matched to a gene: 6. CDR3 coding DNA: TGTGCCAGCAGCTTTAACAGGGGGCCCATCTATGGCTACACCTTC. This translates into CASSFNRGPIYGYTF.

This clone was found a few times. V is TRBV29-1 and J is TRBJ1-2; no firm D call. With 5 bases removed from V and 4 bases from J, the gap between germline ends came to 20 bases. This CDR3 has 15 residues. In germline, CDR1 is SQVTM, CDR2 ANQGSEA. The CDR3 protein is CSVSGLPLGGYGYTF. The CDR3 bases are TGCAGCGTTTCCGGGCTACCTTTGGGAGGCTATGGCTACACCTTC. The whole variable domain, remainder taken from reference TRBV29-1 and TRBJ1-2, is SAVISQKPSRDICQRGTSLTIQCQVDSQVTMMFWYRQQPGQSLTLIATANQGSEATYESGFVIDKFPISRPNLTFSTLTVSNMSPEDSSIYLCSVSGLPLGGYGYTFGSGTRLTVV.